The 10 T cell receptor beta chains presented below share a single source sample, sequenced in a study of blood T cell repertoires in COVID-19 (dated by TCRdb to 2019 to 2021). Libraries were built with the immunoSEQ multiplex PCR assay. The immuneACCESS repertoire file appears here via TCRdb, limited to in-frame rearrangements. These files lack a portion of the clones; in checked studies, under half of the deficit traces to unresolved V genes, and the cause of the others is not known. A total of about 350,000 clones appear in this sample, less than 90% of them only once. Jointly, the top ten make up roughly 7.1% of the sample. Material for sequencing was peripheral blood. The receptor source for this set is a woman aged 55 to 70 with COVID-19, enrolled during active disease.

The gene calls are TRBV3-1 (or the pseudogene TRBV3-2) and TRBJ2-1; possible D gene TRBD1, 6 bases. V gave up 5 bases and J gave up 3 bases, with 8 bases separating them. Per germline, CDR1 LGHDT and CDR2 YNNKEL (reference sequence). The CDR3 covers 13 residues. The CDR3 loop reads CASSDRIYNEQFF. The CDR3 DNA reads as TGTGCCAGCAGCGACAGGATCTACAATGAGCAGTTCTTC.

The CDR3, as DNA: TGTGCCAGCACCGGGGAGTGGGATCAGCCCCAGCATTTT. It is translated as CASTGEWDQPQHF. This chain uses TRBV12-3 or TRBV12-4 with TRBJ1-5; D is uncertain. Between the trimmed V and J ends, which lost 7 bases and 5 bases, there was a span of 12 bases. The CDR3 length is 13 residues.

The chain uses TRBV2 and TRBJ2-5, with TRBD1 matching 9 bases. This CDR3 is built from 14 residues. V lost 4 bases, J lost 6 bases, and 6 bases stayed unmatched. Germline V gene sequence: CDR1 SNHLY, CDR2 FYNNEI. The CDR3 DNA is TGTGCCAGCAGTGGGGGACAGGGCGGGAAGACCCAGTACTTC. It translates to CASSGGQGGKTQYF.

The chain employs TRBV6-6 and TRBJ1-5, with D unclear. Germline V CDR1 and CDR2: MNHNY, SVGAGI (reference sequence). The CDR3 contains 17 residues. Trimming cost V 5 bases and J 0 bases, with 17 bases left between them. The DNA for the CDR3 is TGTGCCAGCAGTCCTGTATCCAGGCAGTTTAGCAATCAGCCCCAGCATTTT. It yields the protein CASSPVSRQFSNQPQHF.

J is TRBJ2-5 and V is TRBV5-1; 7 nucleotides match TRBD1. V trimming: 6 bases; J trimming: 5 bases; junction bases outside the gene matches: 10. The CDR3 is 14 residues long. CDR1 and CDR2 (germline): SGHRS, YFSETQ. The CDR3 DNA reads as TGCGCCAGCACCGAATTGACAGGGTCGGAGACCCAGTACTTC. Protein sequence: CASTELTGSETQYF.

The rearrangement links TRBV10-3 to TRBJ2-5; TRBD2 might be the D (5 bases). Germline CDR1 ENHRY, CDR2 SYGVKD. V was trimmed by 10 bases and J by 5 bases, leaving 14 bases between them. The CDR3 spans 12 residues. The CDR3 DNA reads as TGTGCCACCGCGGGTGGTGGGGAGACCCAGTACTTC. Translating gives CATAGGGETQYF.

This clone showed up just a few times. CDR3: CASSPPSTEETQYF. In DNA form, the CDR3 reads TGTGCCAGCTCACCACCGTCTACAGAAGAGACCCAGTACTTC. This chain connects TRBV18 to TRBJ2-5; D unresolved. This CDR3 spans 14 amino acids. Per germline, CDR1 KGHSH and CDR2 LQKENI. Trimming stripped 0 bases from V and 3 bases from J, with 8 bases between.

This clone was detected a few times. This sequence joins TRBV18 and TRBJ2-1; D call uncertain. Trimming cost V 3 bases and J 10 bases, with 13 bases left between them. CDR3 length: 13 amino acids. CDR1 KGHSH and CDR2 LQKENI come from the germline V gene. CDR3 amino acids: CASSPPPSTEQFF. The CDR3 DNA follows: TGTGCCAGCTCACCCCCCCCTAGTACGGAGCAGTTCTTC.

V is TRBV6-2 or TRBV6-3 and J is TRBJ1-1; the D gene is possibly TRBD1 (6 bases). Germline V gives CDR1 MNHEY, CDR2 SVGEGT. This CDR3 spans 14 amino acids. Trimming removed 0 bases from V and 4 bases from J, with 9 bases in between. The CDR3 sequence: CASSYSQQGTEAFF. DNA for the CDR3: TGTGCCAGCAGTTACTCGCAACAGGGCACTGAAGCTTTCTTT.

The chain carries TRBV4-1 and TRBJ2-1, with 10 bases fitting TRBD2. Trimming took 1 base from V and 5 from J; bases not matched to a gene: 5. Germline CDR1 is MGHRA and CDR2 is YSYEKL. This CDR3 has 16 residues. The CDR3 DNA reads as TGCGCCAGCAGCCAAGGGGCTAGCGGGGGAAACAATGAGCAGTTCTTC. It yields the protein CASSQGASGGNNEQFF.